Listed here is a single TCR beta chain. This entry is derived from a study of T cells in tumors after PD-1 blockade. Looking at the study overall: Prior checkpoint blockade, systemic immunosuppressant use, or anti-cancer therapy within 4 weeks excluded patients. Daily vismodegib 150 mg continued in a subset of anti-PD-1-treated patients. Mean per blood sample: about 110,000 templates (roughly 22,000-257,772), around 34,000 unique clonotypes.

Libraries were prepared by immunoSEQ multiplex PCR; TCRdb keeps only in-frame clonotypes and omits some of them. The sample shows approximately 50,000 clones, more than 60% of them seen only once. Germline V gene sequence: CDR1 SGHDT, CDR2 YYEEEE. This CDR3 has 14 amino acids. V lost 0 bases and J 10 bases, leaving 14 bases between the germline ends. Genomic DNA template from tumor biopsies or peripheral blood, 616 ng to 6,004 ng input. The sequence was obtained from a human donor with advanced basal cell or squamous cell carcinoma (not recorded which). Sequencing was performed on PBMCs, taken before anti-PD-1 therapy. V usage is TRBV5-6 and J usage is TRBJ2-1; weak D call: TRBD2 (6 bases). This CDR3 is CASSLGEAHREQFF. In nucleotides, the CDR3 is TGTGCCAGCAGCTTGGGGGAGGCCCACAGGGAGCAGTTCTTC. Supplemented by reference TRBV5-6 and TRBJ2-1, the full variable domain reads DAGVTQSPTHLIKTRGQQVTLRCSPKSGHDTVSWYQQALGQGPQFIFQYYEEEERQRGNFPDRFSGHQFPNYSSELNVNALLLGDSALYLCASSLGEAHREQFFGPGTRLTVL.